Listed below are T cell receptor beta chains from one sample, sequenced in a study of tumor-infiltrating lymphocytes in primary liver carcinoma. TCRdb analysed the multiplex PCR reads with MiXCR anew, one entry per CDR3 protein. The sample has about 300,000 distinct CDR3 sequences, roughly 60% seen once. Sequences were obtained from peripheral blood. The receptor source for this set is a man in his forties with primary liver carcinoma and hepatitis B virus infection. Both conserved end residues are part of each CDR3. A D gene is named only where the DNA matches it firmly. The size entry is marked missing in some rows and otherwise reads once, few, many or a size class.

V gene	D gene	clone size	J gene	CDR3 length	CDR3 protein	CDR3 DNA
TRBV6-2/TRBV6-3	.	.	TRBJ2-1	12	CASRTGQGEQFF	TGTGCCAGCAGAACAGGGCAAGGTGAGCAGTTCTTC
TRBV6-1	.	.	TRBJ2-1	16	CASSEPSQSSYNEQFF	TGTGCCAGCAGTGAGCCTAGTCAGAGCTCCTACAATGAGCAGTTCTTC
TRBV11-3	.	.	TRBJ2-1	14	CASSIGRKKNEQFF	TGTGCCAGCAGCATAGGACGGAAGAAAAATGAGCAGTTCTTC
TRBV6-1	.	many	TRBJ1-1	15	CASIFTGLGNTEAFF	TGTGCCAGCATTTTTACAGGGTTGGGAAACACTGAAGCTTTCTTT
TRBV12-3/TRBV12-4	.	many	TRBJ1-1	14	CASSLVGGTTEAFF	TGTGCCAGCAGTTTAGTGGGGGGGACGACTGAAGCTTTCTTT
TRBV24-1	TRBD2	once	TRBJ2-1	17	CATSDPVAGGTSNEQFF	TGTGCCACCAGTGATCCGGTGGCGGGAGGGACGTCCAATGAGCAGTTCTTC
TRBV28	.	.	TRBJ1-5	15	CASSPGRYSKQPQHF	TGTGCCAGCAGTCCGGGACGGTATAGCAAACAGCCCCAGCATTTT
TRBV5-5	.	.	TRBJ2-7	11	CARSLGYEQYF	TGTGCCCGCAGCTTGGGGTACGAGCAGTACTTC
TRBV6-5	TRBD1	many	TRBJ1-1	15	CASSLRTGGRFEAFF	TGTGCCAGCAGTCTCCGGACAGGGGGTCGATTCGAAGCTTTCTTT
TRBV10-3	TRBD2	.	TRBJ2-2	15	CAAAASGRASGELFF	TGTGCCGCTGCCGCTAGCGGGAGGGCCTCCGGGGAGCTGTTTTTT
TRBV5-6	.	few	TRBJ1-1	16	CASSAWGGGYNTEAFF	TGTGCCAGCAGTGCTTGGGGCGGGGGGTACAACACTGAAGCTTTCTTT
TRBV29-1	TRBD1	.	TRBJ1-2	12	CSVDRGQGCYTF	TGCAGCGTGGACAGGGGGCAGGGCTGCTACACCTTC
TRBV6-5	.	many	TRBJ2-5	13	CASTSPGQETQYF	TGTGCCAGCACCAGCCCGGGCCAAGAGACCCAGTACTTC
TRBV29-1	TRBD2	.	TRBJ2-1	14	CSVELAGTYNDQFF	TGCAGTGTTGAACTAGCGGGGACCTACAATGATCAGTTCTTC
TRBV11-1	.	.	TRBJ2-7	18	CASSMTVLSGSQAYEQYF	TGTGCTAGCAGCATGACGGTCTTATCGGGATCACAGGCCTACGAGCAGTACTTC
TRBV5-1	.	.	TRBJ2-7	13	CASSPMGADEQYF	TGCGCCAGCAGCCCCATGGGAGCGGATGAGCAGTACTTC
TRBV6-6	.	.	TRBJ2-5	15	CASSYPGHGEETQYF	TGTGCCAGCAGTTATCCGGGACATGGTGAAGAGACCCAGTACTTT
TRBV6-1	.	.	TRBJ2-1	17	CATPLRGRNSTYNEQFF	TGTGCCACTCCCCTCAGGGGCCGGAACAGTACCTACAATGAGCAGTTCTTC
TRBV5-6	.	once	TRBJ2-4	14	CTSSLAGARNIQYF	TGTACCAGCAGCTTGGCGGGGGCGCGAAACATTCAGTACTTC
TRBV11-3	.	.	TRBJ2-5	14	CASSARTTRETQYF	TGTGCCAGTAGCGCCAGGACGACCCGAGAGACCCAGTACTTC
TRBV29-1	.	.	TRBJ2-3	16	CSVERAWELSTDTQYF	TGCAGCGTCGAAAGGGCTTGGGAGCTTAGCACAGATACGCAGTATTTT
TRBV28	.	.	TRBJ1-6	14	CASSMLSGESPLHF	TGTGCCAGCAGTATGCTCTCCGGGGAGTCACCCCTCCACTTT
TRBV7-9	.	many	TRBJ1-1	11	CASSSNTEAFF	TGTGCCAGCAGCTCGAACACTGAAGCTTTCTTT
TRBV5-1	.	.	TRBJ2-7	16	CASSHRTRGGRHEQYF	TGCGCCAGCAGCCACCGGACTAGGGGGGGCAGGCACGAGCAGTACTTC
TRBV6-6	.	.	TRBJ2-1	11	CASQAQDEEFF	TGTGCCAGTCAAGCCCAGGATGAGGAGTTCTTC
TRBV5-1	TRBD1	.	TRBJ1-2	14	CASSFETGVYGYTF	TGCGCCAGCAGCTTCGAGACAGGGGTCTATGGCTACACCTTC
TRBV6-5	TRBD1	.	TRBJ1-2	16	CASTLTHRGHNYGYTF	TGTGCCAGCACTCTCACCCACAGGGGGCACAACTATGGCTACACCTTC
TRBV28	TRBD1	.	TRBJ1-2	14	CAACPGQHNYGYTF	TGTGCCGCTTGCCCGGGACAGCATAACTATGGCTACACCTTC
TRBV6-5	.	many	TRBJ2-3	16	CASAYHGGTGTDTQYF	TGTGCCAGCGCCTACCACGGCGGGACGGGCACAGATACGCAGTATTTT
TRBV10-3	.	.	TRBJ2-1	14	CAISEGTTRNEQSF	TGTGCCATCAGTGAGGGGACCACCCGCAATGAGCAGTCCTTC
TRBV6-5	.	many	TRBJ2-2	13	CASSYVENGELFF	TGTGCCAGCAGTTACGTGGAGAACGGGGAGCTGTTTTTT
TRBV4-3	TRBD2	.	TRBJ2-7	14	CANSQELAANEQYF	TGCGCCAACAGCCAAGAGCTAGCGGCCAACGAGCAGTACTTC
TRBV6-6	.	many	TRBJ1-1	11	CASRADVEAFF	TGTGCCAGCAGGGCGGACGTCGAAGCTTTCTTT
TRBV12-5	.	once	TRBJ2-3	13	CASASRGRDTQYF	TGTGCTAGTGCCTCTAGAGGGAGGGATACGCAGTATTTT
TRBV11-2	.	.	TRBJ2-7	14	CASSLTDGAYWQYF	TGTGCCAGCAGCTTAACCGACGGAGCCTACTGGCAGTACTTC
TRBV11-2	.	.	TRBJ2-1	14	CASSLYSRLGEHYF	TGTGCCAGCAGCTTATATAGTAGGCTGGGTGAGCACTACTTC
TRBV5-4	.	.	TRBJ2-1	15	CASSLAVISSDEQFF	TGTGCCAGCAGCTTGGCAGTTATTTCCTCGGATGAGCAGTTCTTC
TRBV7-9	.	few	TRBJ1-5	13	CASSLEGTQPQHF	TGTGCCAGCAGCTTAGAAGGGACTCAGCCCCAGCATTTT
TRBV30	TRBD2	.	TRBJ2-5	17	CAWSQKPLGLAKETQYF	TGTGCCTGGAGCCAAAAGCCTCTGGGACTAGCGAAAGAGACCCAGTACTTC
TRBV6-5	TRBD2	many	TRBJ2-5	16	CASSPLTSGSQETQYF	TGTGCCAGCAGTCCCCTAACCAGCGGGAGCCAAGAGACCCAGTACTTC
TRBV7-9	.	.	TRBJ2-7	14	CASSFSTQTYDQYF	TGTGCCAGCAGCTTTAGTACACAGACCTACGATCAGTACTTC
TRBV11-2	.	.	TRBJ2-2	14	CGRSPSRSSVELFF	TGTGGCAGAAGCCCATCGAGGAGTTCCGTGGAGCTGTTTTTT
TRBV5-6	TRBD1	.	TRBJ2-6	16	CASRTGQDSGANVLTF	TGTGCCAGCAGGACCGGACAGGACTCTGGGGCCAACGTCCTGACTTTC
TRBV2	TRBD2	.	TRBJ2-7	14	CASRGTSGTYEQYF	TGTGCCAGCAGAGGGACTAGCGGGACTTACGAGCAGTACTTC
TRBV30	.	few	TRBJ1-6	11	CALGGNSPLHF	TGTGCCTTAGGAGGGAATTCACCCCTCCACTTT
TRBV6-5	TRBD2	.	TRBJ2-5	13	CAIRPTSGETQYF	TGTGCCATCAGACCGACTAGCGGAGAGACCCAGTACTTC